This T cell receptor (beta chain) was identified during a study of blood T cell repertoires in COVID-19. Study details: Sources were T cells, B-cell-depleted T cells, or PBMCs; the material itself was cDNA or gDNA.

Germline V lookup: CDR1 MNHEY, CDR2 SVGAGI. The V and J ends lost 6 bases and 1 base respectively, with 16 bases between them. This CDR3 contains 16 residues. The age range of participants was about 18 to 89 years, with residence in approximately 25 US areas. Profiled with immunoSEQ multiplex PCR; TCRdb holds only in-frame clones, not every one. The profile covers around 150,000 clones, with about 81% appearing a single time and roughly 7% taken by the ten largest. This chain links TRBV6-5 with TRBJ1-5; D is undetermined. The specimen sequenced was PBMCs or T cells enriched from blood (not recorded which). This sequence originates from a man in his fifties or sixties who had recovered from COVID-19. The CDR3 sequence: CASSYGGIGSNQPQHF. The CDR3 bases are TGTGCCAGCAGCTACGGTGGAATCGGGAGCAATCAGCCCCAGCATTTT.